The 14 T cell receptor beta chains below come from one sample, sequenced in a study of radiotherapy plus CTLA-4 blockade in lung cancer. Sequencing used immunoSEQ multiplex PCR; TCRdb keeps in-frame clones, though not all of them. Among around 44,000 clones listed, 80% to 90% were seen once. Sequenced material: peripheral blood, taken from a patient treated with radiotherapy plus ipilimumab. The receptors derive from a human donor with non-small cell lung cancer that progressed on radiotherapy plus ipilimumab. Some clones in this sample may be carry-over from other donors' samples.

The chain uses TRBV6-1 and TRBJ2-4; 7 bases match TRBD2. Trimming removed 5 bases from V and 6 bases from J; junction bases left unmatched: 1. The CDR3 is made up of 12 amino acids. Germline V lookup: CDR1 MNHNS, CDR2 SASEGT. The chain's CDR3 is CASSTGGNIQYF. The CDR3 DNA is TGTGCCAGCAGTACGGGGGGAAACATTCAGTACTTC.

The CDR3 DNA follows: TGTGCCAGCAGCCAAGCGACAGGTGTGCGTTACGAGCAGTACTTC. Translating gives CASSQATGVRYEQYF. The chain uses TRBV14 and TRBJ2-7; tentatively, D is TRBD1 (6 bases). CDR3 length equals 15 residues. Trimming pared 1 base from V and 4 bases from J, leaving 14 bases between. The germline CDR1 and CDR2 sequences are SGHDN and FVKESK. Based on the CDR3 plus reference TRBV14 and TRBJ2-7, the full variable domain is EAGVTQFPSHSVIEKGQTVTLRCDPISGHDNLYWYRRVMGKEIKFLLHFVKESKQDESGMPNNRFLAERTGGTYSTLKVQPAELEDSGVYFCASSQATGVRYEQYFGPGTRLTVT.

This sequence joins TRBV6-1 and TRBJ1-1, with a weak D call TRBD1 (5 bases). This CDR3 region has 14 residues. Germline CDR1 MNHNS, CDR2 SASEGT. V was trimmed by 4 bases and J by 2 bases, leaving 11 bases between them. The CDR3 spells CASSGYRYNTEAFF. The CDR3 DNA follows: TGTGCCAGCAGTGGCTACAGGTACAACACTGAAGCTTTCTTT.

J is TRBJ1-4 and V is TRBV7-2; TRBD1 agrees at 7 bases. Germline V gives CDR1 SGHTA, CDR2 FQGNSA. This CDR3 region has 13 residues. After removal of 3 bases from V and 8 bases from J, the junction contained 3 bases not matched to a gene. Here the CDR3 DNA reads TGTGCCAGCAGCTTCGCAGGGGGGGAAAAACTGTTTTTT. It translates to CASSFAGGEKLFF.

This clone showed up just once. V gene TRBV10-3 combines with J gene TRBJ2-7; D perhaps matches TRBD1 (6 bases). The ends were cut back, 2 bases at V and 1 base at J, with 9 bases in the middle. This CDR3 has 14 amino acids. The germline V gene encodes CDR1 ENHRY and CDR2 SYGVKD. CDR3 in DNA: TGTGCCATCAGTGAGACAGGGAATTCCTACGAGCAGTACTTC. This encodes CAISETGNSYEQYF.

The gene calls are TRBV29-1 and TRBJ2-7; the match to TRBD1 covers 7 bases. CDR1 is SQVTM, CDR2 ANQGSEA, per germline. Trimming cost V 5 bases and J 5 bases; bases outside gene matches: 15. This CDR3 contains 15 residues. The DNA of the CDR3 is TGCAGCGTTAGTTCAGCACAGGGGAAGGGGGACGAGCAGTACTTC. The encoded protein is CSVSSAQGKGDEQYF.

The rearrangement uses TRBV7-7 and TRBJ2-2; 9 bases agree with TRBD2. The CDR3 consists of 16 residues. The trim removed 5 bases at V and 0 bases at J, leaving 4 bases unmatched. Germline V CDR1 and CDR2: SSHAT, FNYEAQ (reference sequence). Here the CDR3 DNA reads TGTGCCAGCAGCCTTCTAGCGGGGACGAACACCGGGGAGCTGTTTTTT. This sequence encodes CASSLLAGTNTGELFF.

V and J are TRBV6-6 and TRBJ1-5; D is unresolved. The germline V and J ends were trimmed by 2 bases and 10 bases, with 21 bases remaining between them. Germline V lookup: CDR1 MNHNY, CDR2 SVGAGI (reference sequence). The CDR3 has 16 amino acids. The CDR3 is CASSYTPDEEGVPQHF. CDR3 bases: TGTGCCAGCAGTTACACCCCCGACGAGGAGGGAGTTCCCCAGCATTTT.

This chain links TRBV5-1 with TRBJ2-3, with 10 bases matching TRBD2. The germline gives CDR1 SGHRS, CDR2 YFSETQ. This CDR3 has 17 residues. With V trimmed by 2 bases and J by 2 bases, 8 bases remained unmatched. CDR3 coding DNA: TGCGCCAGCAGCTTTTATAGCGGGGGGTCCCACACAGATACGCAGTATTTT. Translation: CASSFYSGGSHTDTQYF.

This chain links TRBV18 with TRBJ2-2; TRBD1 matches at 8 bases. Losses at the gene ends were 0 bases for V and 4 bases for J; bases not matched to a gene: 1. Germline values: CDR1 KGHSH, CDR2 LQKENI. There are 15 residues in the CDR3. This chain's CDR3 is CASSPPQGATGELFF. As DNA, the CDR3 is TGTGCCAGCTCACCACCTCAGGGGGCCACCGGGGAGCTGTTTTTT. The variable domain in full, with the rest retrieved from reference TRBV18 and TRBJ2-2, is NAGVMQNPRHLVRRRGQEARLRCSPMKGHSHVYWYRQLPEEGLKFMVYLQKENIIDESGMPKERFSAEFPKEGPSILRIQQVVRGDSAAYFCASSPPQGATGELFFGEGSRLTVL.

This clone was seen once. The gene calls are TRBV14 and TRBJ1-6; the D gene is possibly TRBD1 (5 bases). Trimming took 3 bases from V and 15 from J, leaving 9 bases between them. There are 11 residues in the CDR3. CDR1 SGHDN and CDR2 FVKESK come from the germline V gene. Here the CDR3 DNA reads TGTGCCAGCAGCCAGGAGGGGAGCCTCCACTTT. This encodes CASSQEGSLHF.

This clone appeared a single time. V and J are TRBV6-1 and TRBJ1-1; D not resolved. Germline lookup yields CDR1 MNHNS and CDR2 SASEGT. The CDR3 loop spans 12 amino acids. V shed 3 bases and J shed 1 base, with 3 bases lying between them. The CDR3 region is CASSDRNTEAFF. The DNA of the CDR3 is TGTGCCAGCAGTGACAGGAACACTGAAGCTTTCTTT.

The chain links TRBV5-1 to TRBJ2-3; TRBD2 agrees at 9 bases. Germline V CDR1 and CDR2: SGHRS, YFSETQ. The CDR3 sequence is 15 residues long. V dropped 3 bases and J dropped 2; count of bases not matched to a gene: 4. This CDR3 reads CASSSSGEVTDTQYF. CDR3 DNA sequence: TGCGCCAGCAGCTCTAGCGGGGAGGTCACAGATACGCAGTATTTT.

This rearrangement joins TRBV27 to TRBJ2-5; possibly TRBD2 for D (6 bases). The CDR3 is 13 amino acids. V shed 9 bases and J shed 6 bases, with 17 bases lying between them. The germline V gene has CDR1 MNHEY and CDR2 SMNVEV (reference sequence). CDR3 DNA: TGTGCCAGTGCCCAGCGGGCCTCCAAGACCCAGTACTTC. Its translation is CASAQRASKTQYF.